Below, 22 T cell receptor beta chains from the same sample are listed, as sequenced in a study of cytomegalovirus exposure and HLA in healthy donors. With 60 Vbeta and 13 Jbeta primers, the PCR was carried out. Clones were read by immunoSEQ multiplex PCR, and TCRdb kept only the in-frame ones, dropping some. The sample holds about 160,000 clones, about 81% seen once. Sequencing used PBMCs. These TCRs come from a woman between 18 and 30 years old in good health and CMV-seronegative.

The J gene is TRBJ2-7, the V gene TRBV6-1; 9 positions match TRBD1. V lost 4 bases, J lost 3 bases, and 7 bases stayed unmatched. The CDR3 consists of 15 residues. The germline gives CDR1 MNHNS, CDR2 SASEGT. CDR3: CASSAAGTGLYEQYF. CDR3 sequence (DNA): TGTGCCAGCAGTGCCGCCGGGACAGGGCTCTACGAGCAGTACTTC.

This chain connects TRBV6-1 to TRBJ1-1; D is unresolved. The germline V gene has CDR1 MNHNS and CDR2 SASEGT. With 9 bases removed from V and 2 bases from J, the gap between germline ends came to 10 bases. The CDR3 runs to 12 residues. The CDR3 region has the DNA TGTGCCAGTAGACGGAGAAACACTGAAGCTTTCTTT. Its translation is CASRRRNTEAFF.

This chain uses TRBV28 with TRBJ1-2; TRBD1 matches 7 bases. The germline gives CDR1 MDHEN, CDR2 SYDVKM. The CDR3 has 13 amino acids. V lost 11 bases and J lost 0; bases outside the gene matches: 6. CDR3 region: CAGAGQPNYGYTF. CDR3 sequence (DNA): TGTGCCGGGGCGGGACAGCCTAACTATGGCTACACCTTC.

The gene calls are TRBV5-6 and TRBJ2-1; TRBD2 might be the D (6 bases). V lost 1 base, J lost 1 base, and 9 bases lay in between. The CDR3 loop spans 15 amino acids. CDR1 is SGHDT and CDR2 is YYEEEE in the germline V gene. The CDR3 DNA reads TGTGCCAGCAGCTTGATAGCGGTTTCCTACAATGAGCAGTTCTTC. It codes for CASSLIAVSYNEQFF. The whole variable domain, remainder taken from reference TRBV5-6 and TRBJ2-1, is DAGVTQSPTHLIKTRGQQVTLRCSPKSGHDTVSWYQQALGQGPQFIFQYYEEEERQRGNFPDRFSGHQFPNYSSELNVNALLLGDSALYLCASSLIAVSYNEQFFGPGTRLTVL.

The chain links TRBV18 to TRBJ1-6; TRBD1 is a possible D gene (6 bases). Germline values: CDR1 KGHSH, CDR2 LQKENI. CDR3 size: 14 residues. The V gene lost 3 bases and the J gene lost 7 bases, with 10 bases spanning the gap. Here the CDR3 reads CASSPTGTNSPLHF. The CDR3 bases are TGTGCCAGCTCACCCACAGGGACCAATTCACCCCTCCACTTT.

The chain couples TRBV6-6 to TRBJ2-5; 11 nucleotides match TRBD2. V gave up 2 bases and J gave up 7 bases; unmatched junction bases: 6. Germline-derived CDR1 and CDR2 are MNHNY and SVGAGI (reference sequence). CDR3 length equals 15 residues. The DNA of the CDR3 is TGTGCCAGCAGTTACGAACTAGCGGGAGATAGGACCCAGTACTTC. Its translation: CASSYELAGDRTQYF.

The CDR3 DNA sequence: TGTGCCAGCTCACCACCACAGGCGAACACCGGGGAGCTGTTTTTT. Translated: CASSPPQANTGELFF. V gene TRBV18 combines with J gene TRBJ2-2; the D gene is possibly TRBD1 (5 bases). Germline-derived CDR1 and CDR2 are KGHSH and LQKENI. The CDR3 extends over 15 amino acids. V lost 0 bases and J 0 bases, leaving 5 bases between the germline ends.

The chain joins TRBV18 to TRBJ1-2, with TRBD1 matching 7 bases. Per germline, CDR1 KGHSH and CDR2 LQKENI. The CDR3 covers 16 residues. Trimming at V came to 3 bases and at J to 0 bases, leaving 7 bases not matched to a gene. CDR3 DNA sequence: TGTGCCAGCTCACCCAACCCGGGACAGACTAACTATGGCTACACCTTC. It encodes CASSPNPGQTNYGYTF.

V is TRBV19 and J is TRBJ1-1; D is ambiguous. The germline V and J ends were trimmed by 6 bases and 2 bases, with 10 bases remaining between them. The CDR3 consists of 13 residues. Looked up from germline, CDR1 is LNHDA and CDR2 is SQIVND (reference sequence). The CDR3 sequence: CASRAMKNTEAFF. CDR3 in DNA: TGTGCCAGTAGGGCAATGAAAAACACTGAAGCTTTCTTT.

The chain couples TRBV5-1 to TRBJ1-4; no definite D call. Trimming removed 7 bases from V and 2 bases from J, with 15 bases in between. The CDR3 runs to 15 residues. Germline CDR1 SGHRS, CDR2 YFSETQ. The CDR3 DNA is TGCGCCAGCCGACTAATCCCGGGTACTAATGAAAAACTGTTTTTT. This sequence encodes CASRLIPGTNEKLFF.

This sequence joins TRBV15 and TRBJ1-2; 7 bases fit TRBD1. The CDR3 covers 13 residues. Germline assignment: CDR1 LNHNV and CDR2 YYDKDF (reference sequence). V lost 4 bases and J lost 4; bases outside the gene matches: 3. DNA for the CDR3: TGTGCCACCAGCAAGACAGGGACCTATGGCTACACCTTC. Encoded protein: CATSKTGTYGYTF. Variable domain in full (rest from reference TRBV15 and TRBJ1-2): DAMVIQNPRYQVTQFGKPVTLSCSQTLNHNVMYWYQQKSSQAPKLLFHYYDKDFNNEADTPDNFQSRRPNTSFCFLDIRSPGLGDTAMYLCATSKTGTYGYTFGSGTRLTVV.

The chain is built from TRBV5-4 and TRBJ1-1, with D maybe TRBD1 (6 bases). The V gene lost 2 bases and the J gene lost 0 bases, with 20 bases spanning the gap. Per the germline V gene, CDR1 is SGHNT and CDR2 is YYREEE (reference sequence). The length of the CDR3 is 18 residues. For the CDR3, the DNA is TGTGCCAGCAGCTTCCGAATTACAGGGTTTACTTTGAACACTGAAGCTTTCTTT. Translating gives CASSFRITGFTLNTEAFF.

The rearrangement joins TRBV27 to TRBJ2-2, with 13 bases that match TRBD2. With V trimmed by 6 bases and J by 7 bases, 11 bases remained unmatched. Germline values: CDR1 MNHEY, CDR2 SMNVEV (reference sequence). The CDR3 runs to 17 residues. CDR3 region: CASSYQTSGRISGELFF. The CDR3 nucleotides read TGTGCCAGCAGCTACCAGACTAGCGGGAGGATCAGCGGGGAGCTGTTTTTT.

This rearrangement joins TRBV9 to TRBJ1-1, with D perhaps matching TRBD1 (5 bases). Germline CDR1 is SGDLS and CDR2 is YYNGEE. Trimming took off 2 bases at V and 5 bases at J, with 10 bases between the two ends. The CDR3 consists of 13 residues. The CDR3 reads CASSVGGRTEAFF. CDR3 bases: TGTGCCAGCAGCGTGGGGGGTAGGACTGAAGCTTTCTTT.

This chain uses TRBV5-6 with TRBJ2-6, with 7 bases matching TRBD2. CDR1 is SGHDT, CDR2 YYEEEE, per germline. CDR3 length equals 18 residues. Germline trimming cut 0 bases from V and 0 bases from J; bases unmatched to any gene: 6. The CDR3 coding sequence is TGTGCCAGCAGCTTGGTAGGGAGGGTTGTCTCTGGGGCCAACGTCCTGACTTTC. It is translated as CASSLVGRVVSGANVLTF.

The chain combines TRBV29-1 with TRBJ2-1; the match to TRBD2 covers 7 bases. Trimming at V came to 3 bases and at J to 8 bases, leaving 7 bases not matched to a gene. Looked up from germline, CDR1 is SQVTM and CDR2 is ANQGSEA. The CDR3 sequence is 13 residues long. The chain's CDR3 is CSVDALAGDEQFF. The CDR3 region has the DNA TGCAGCGTTGACGCTCTGGCGGGAGATGAGCAGTTCTTC.

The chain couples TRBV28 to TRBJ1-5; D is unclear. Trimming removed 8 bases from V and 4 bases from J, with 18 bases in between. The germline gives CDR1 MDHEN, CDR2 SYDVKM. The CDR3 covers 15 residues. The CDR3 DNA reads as TGTGCCAGCCAGAGGGTTCCCTTAGATAATCAGCCCCAGCATTTT. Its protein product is CASQRVPLDNQPQHF.

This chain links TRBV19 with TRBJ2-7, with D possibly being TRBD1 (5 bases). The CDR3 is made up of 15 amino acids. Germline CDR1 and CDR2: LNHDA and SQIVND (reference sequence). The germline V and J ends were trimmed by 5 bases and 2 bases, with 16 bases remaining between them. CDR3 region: CASSPNHDSPYEQYF. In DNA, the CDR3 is TGTGCCAGTAGTCCCAACCACGACAGCCCCTACGAGCAGTACTTC.

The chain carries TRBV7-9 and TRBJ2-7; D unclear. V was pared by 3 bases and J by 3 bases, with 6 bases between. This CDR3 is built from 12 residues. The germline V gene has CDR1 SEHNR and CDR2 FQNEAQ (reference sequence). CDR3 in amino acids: CASSFNSYEQYF. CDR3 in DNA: TGTGCCAGCAGCTTTAACAGCTACGAGCAGTACTTC.

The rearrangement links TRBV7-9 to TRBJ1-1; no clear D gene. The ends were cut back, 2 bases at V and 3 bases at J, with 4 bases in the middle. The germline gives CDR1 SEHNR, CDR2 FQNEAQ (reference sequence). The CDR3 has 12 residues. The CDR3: CASSLSDTEAFF. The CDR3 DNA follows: TGTGCCAGCAGCTTATCGGACACTGAAGCTTTCTTT.

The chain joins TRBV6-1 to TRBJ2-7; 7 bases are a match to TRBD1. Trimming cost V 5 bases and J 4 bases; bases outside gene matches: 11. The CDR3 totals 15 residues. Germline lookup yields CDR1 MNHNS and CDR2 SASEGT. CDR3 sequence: CASSTITGTVYEQYF. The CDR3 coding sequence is TGTGCCAGCAGTACCATCACCGGGACAGTTTACGAGCAGTACTTC.

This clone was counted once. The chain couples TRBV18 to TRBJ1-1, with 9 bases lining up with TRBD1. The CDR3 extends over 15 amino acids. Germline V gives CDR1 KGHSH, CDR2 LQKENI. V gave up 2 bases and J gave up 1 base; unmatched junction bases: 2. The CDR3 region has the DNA TGTGCCAGCTCACCAAGGACAGGGGAGAACACTGAAGCTTTCTTT. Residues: CASSPRTGENTEAFF.